These 19 T cell receptor beta chains originate from one sample sequenced in a study of cytomegalovirus exposure and HLA in healthy donors. Primers included in the PCR were 60 Vbeta and 13 Jbeta primers. TCRdb's copy holds only in-frame clones and misses some; the assay was immunoSEQ multiplex PCR. This table has 120,000 to 150,000 clones, 60% to 80% appearing once. Material: PBMCs. These receptors originate from a woman aged 25 to 39 in good health and CMV-seronegative.

The chain links TRBV27 to TRBJ1-2, with 7 bases aligning to TRBD1. The CDR3 extends over 14 amino acids. V lost 3 bases, J lost 5 bases, and 6 bases stayed unmatched. The germline V gene encodes CDR1 MNHEY and CDR2 SMNVEV (reference sequence). CDR3 residues: CASSLTGTMYGYTF. The CDR3, as DNA: TGTGCCAGCAGTTTGACAGGGACGATGTATGGCTACACCTTC.

The chain has TRBV7-3 and TRBJ2-5, with a tentative D call TRBD1 (6 bases). The germline V gene encodes CDR1 SGHTA and CDR2 FQGTGA. The ends were cut back, 3 bases at V and 4 bases at J, with 9 bases in the middle. The CDR3 spans 13 residues. Here the CDR3 DNA reads TGTGCCAGCAGCTTGTCAGGGGCAGAGACCCAGTACTTC. It codes for CASSLSGAETQYF.

This clone is labeled medium-sized. The chain employs TRBV9 and TRBJ2-3; possibly TRBD2 for D (6 bases). The CDR3 loop spans 15 amino acids. From germline, CDR1 is SGDLS and CDR2 YYNGEE. Trimming stripped 2 bases from V and 1 base from J, with 11 bases between. For the CDR3, the DNA is TGTGCCAGCAGCGTTAGCGGATTAGGCACAGATACGCAGTATTTT. This gives the protein CASSVSGLGTDTQYF.

This chain joins TRBV7-2 and TRBJ1-2; TRBD1 aligns across 11 bases. From germline, CDR1 is SGHTA and CDR2 FQGNSA. The junction had 3 bases not matched to a gene; V was cut back by 5 bases and J by 7 bases. This CDR3 is 13 amino acids long. This CDR3 reads CASSRDRGGGYTF. CDR3 sequence (DNA): TGTGCCAGCAGCCGGGACAGGGGGGGTGGCTACACCTTC.

The chain couples TRBV6-1 to TRBJ2-1, with 8 bases that match TRBD1. Unmatched junction bases numbered 6, after V lost 8 bases and J lost 0 bases. Germline V gives CDR1 MNHNS, CDR2 SASEGT. The CDR3 length is 15 residues. CDR3 loop: CASAGTGRSYNEQFF. The CDR3 coding sequence is TGTGCCAGCGCCGGGACAGGCCGCTCCTACAATGAGCAGTTCTTC.

This clone was counted once. The chain carries TRBV7-9 and TRBJ1-2; TRBD1 might be the D (6 bases). The V end lost 4 bases, the J end lost 3 bases, and 9 bases lay between the germline ends. Germline CDR1 is SEHNR and CDR2 is FQNEAQ (reference sequence). The CDR3 length is 13 residues. CDR3 sequence: CASSSDSDYGYTF. DNA for the CDR3: TGTGCCAGCAGCTCGGACAGCGACTATGGCTACACCTTC.

A few counts support this clone. The rearrangement joins TRBV11-2 to TRBJ2-5; 8 nucleotides match TRBD2. The better agreement between TRBJ2-7 and the DNA end casts doubt on the J call. This CDR3 spans 14 amino acids. Germline CDR1 reads SGHAT; CDR2 reads FQNNGV. CDR3 in amino acids: CASSLASGSYEQYF. The CDR3 DNA sequence: TGTGCCAGCAGCTTAGCTAGCGGGTCCTACGAGCAGTACTTC.

The V call is TRBV27, the J call TRBJ1-2, with D uncertain. The CDR3 totals 14 residues. V was cut by 6 bases and J by 0 bases, with 11 bases left in between. The germline V gene encodes CDR1 MNHEY and CDR2 SMNVEV (reference sequence). The CDR3 sequence is CASRASDANYGYTF. The CDR3 DNA follows: TGTGCCAGCAGAGCGAGCGACGCTAACTATGGCTACACCTTC.

This clone was detected once. The chain recombines TRBV19 with TRBJ1-1; D gene uncertain. Trimming left V 1 base short and J 8 bases short, with 8 bases between. The CDR3 contains 12 residues. The V gene's germline CDR1 is LNHDA and CDR2 SQIVND (reference sequence). The CDR3 region is CASSIGTTEAFF. The CDR3 DNA reads TGTGCCAGTAGTATAGGAACTACCGAAGCTTTCTTT.

This clone appeared a few times. This chain uses TRBV15 with TRBJ1-1; D remains unclear. The germline CDR1 and CDR2 sequences are LNHNV and YYDKDF (reference sequence). CDR3 length: 13 amino acids. The V end was cut by 0 bases, the J end by 8 bases, with 10 bases between. This chain's CDR3 is CATSRDPEGEAFF. The CDR3 DNA is TGTGCCACCAGCAGAGATCCAGAGGGCGAAGCTTTCTTT.

The rearrangement links TRBV15 to TRBJ1-5; D is perhaps TRBD1 (6 bases). Looked up from germline, CDR1 is LNHNV and CDR2 is YYDKDF (reference sequence). Trimming took off 9 bases at V and 4 bases at J, with 22 bases between the two ends. The CDR3 totals 16 residues. CDR3 in amino acids: CATTEGGNQGNQPQHF. The CDR3 DNA follows: TGTGCCACTACCGAGGGGGGGAATCAGGGGAATCAGCCCCAGCATTTT.

V gene TRBV6-6 combines with J gene TRBJ2-3; 12 bases map to TRBD2. This CDR3 has 16 amino acids. Germline loops: CDR1 MNHNY, CDR2 SVGAGI (reference sequence). The V gene end was trimmed by 10 bases and the J gene end by 2 bases; junction bases not matched to a gene: 10. DNA for the CDR3: TGTGCCACCACCCGAGGACTAGCGGGACCCACAGATACGCAGTATTTT. Amino acid sequence: CATTRGLAGPTDTQYF.

The rearrangement links TRBV6-5 to TRBJ1-1; D may be TRBD1 (5 bases). This CDR3 has 13 amino acids. Trimming removed 4 bases at V and 4 bases at J, with 10 bases between. From germline, CDR1 is MNHEY and CDR2 SVGAGI. The CDR3 reads CASSWEGSTEAFF. DNA of the CDR3: TGTGCCAGCAGTTGGGAGGGGAGCACTGAAGCTTTCTTT.

The chain recombines TRBV6-1 with TRBJ2-3, with TRBD1 as a possible D gene (6 bases). Germline V lookup: CDR1 MNHNS, CDR2 SASEGT. The length of the CDR3 is 14 residues. V shed 8 bases and J shed 0 bases, with 12 bases lying between them. CDR3 sequence: CASRTATSTDTQYF. CDR3 bases: TGTGCCAGCCGGACAGCCACTAGCACAGATACGCAGTATTTT.

The rearrangement links TRBV7-8 to TRBJ2-3, with 7 bases fitting TRBD2. Unmatched junction bases numbered 13, after V lost 7 bases and J lost 3 bases. The CDR3 extends over 16 amino acids. Germline CDR1 and CDR2: SGHVS and FQNEAQ. CDR3 sequence reads: CASTFRVGGRTDTQYF. The CDR3 DNA follows: TGTGCCAGCACCTTCAGGGTCGGGGGGAGAACAGATACGCAGTATTTT.

The V and J genes are TRBV28 and TRBJ1-2; D is ambiguous. CDR3 length equals 12 residues. The germline V gene encodes CDR1 MDHEN and CDR2 SYDVKM. Between the trimmed V and J ends, which lost 1 base and 4 bases, there was a span of 4 bases. The CDR3 DNA is TGTGCCAGCAGTTTATCCCTCTATGGCTACACCTTC. Residues: CASSLSLYGYTF.

The chain uses TRBV5-4 and TRBJ1-2, with D perhaps matching TRBD1 (5 bases). CDR3 length: 14 amino acids. Deletions cut 5 bases from V and 6 bases from J, with 17 bases between. Germline V gives CDR1 SGHNT, CDR2 YYREEE (reference sequence). The CDR3 nucleotides are TGTGCCAGCAGTTTGCGGGGGGTGGTTCATGGCTACACCTTC. Residues: CASSLRGVVHGYTF.

The chain uses TRBV10-1 and TRBJ2-7; 9 bases line up with TRBD1. The CDR3 has 16 amino acids. Looked up from germline, CDR1 is WNHNN and CDR2 is SYGVQD (reference sequence). Germline trimming cut 2 bases from V and 3 bases from J; bases unmatched to any gene: 8. The CDR3 DNA reads TGCGCCAGCAGTGAGGCCGGGGGACAGGGCAGCTACGAGCAGTACTTC. Its protein product is CASSEAGGQGSYEQYF.

The chain recombines TRBV11-1 with TRBJ1-2; TRBD1 is a possible D gene (6 bases). CDR1 is SGHAT, CDR2 FQDESV, per germline (reference sequence). V was shortened by 5 bases and J by 4 bases, with 17 bases between the two germline ends. The CDR3 consists of 15 residues. CDR3 DNA sequence: TGTGCCAGCAGCCCAACGGGGGGCAGGGCCTATGGCTACACCTTC. Translated: CASSPTGGRAYGYTF.